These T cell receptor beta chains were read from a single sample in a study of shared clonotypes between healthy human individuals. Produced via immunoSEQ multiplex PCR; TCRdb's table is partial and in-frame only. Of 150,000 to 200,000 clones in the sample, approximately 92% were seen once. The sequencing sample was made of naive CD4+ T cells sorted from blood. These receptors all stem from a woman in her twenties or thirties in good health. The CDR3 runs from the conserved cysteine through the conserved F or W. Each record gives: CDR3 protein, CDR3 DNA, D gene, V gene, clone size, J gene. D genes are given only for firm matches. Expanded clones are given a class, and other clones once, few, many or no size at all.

CDR3aa: CATSSRSSYNEQFF
CDR3nt: TGTGCCACCAGCAGTCGGAGCTCCTACAATGAGCAGTTCTTC
d_gene: NA
v_gene: TRBV15
abundance: NA
j_gene: TRBJ2-1

CDR3aa: CASGGQGYEAFF
CDR3nt: TGCGCCAGCGGGGGACAGGGCTACGAAGCTTTCTTT
d_gene: TRBD1
v_gene: TRBV5-1
abundance: NA
j_gene: TRBJ1-1

CDR3aa: CASSLTGGGALGEQFF
CDR3nt: TGTGCCAGCAGCTTAACGGGAGGTGGAGCTCTGGGTGAGCAGTTCTTC
d_gene: NA
v_gene: TRBV7-3
abundance: NA
j_gene: TRBJ2-1

CDR3aa: CASSSQTSGYHEQYF
CDR3nt: TGTGCCAGCAGCTCACAGACTAGCGGGTACCACGAGCAGTACTTC
d_gene: TRBD2
v_gene: TRBV7-9
abundance: NA
j_gene: TRBJ2-7

CDR3aa: CASSAMRGSADTQYF
CDR3nt: TGTGCCAGCAGTGCCATGAGGGGGTCGGCAGATACGCAGTATTTT
d_gene: NA
v_gene: TRBV6-1
abundance: NA
j_gene: TRBJ2-3

CDR3aa: CASSIDWDREGEQYF
CDR3nt: TGTGCCAGTAGTATAGATTGGGACAGGGAAGGGGAGCAGTACTTC
d_gene: TRBD1
v_gene: TRBV19
abundance: NA
j_gene: TRBJ2-7

CDR3aa: CASSRAPSKAPEQYF
CDR3nt: TGTGCCAGCTCTCGCGCCCCATCAAAGGCACCCGAGCAGTACTTC
d_gene: NA
v_gene: TRBV18
abundance: few
j_gene: TRBJ2-7

CDR3aa: CASSPGQGMQPQHF
CDR3nt: TGTGCCAGCTCACCCGGACAGGGGATGCAGCCCCAGCATTTT
d_gene: TRBD1
v_gene: TRBV18
abundance: NA
j_gene: TRBJ1-5

CDR3aa: CASSLLAGGSYEQYF
CDR3nt: TGTGCCAGCAGCTTGCTAGCGGGAGGCTCCTACGAGCAGTACTTC
d_gene: TRBD2
v_gene: TRBV7-3
abundance: NA
j_gene: TRBJ2-7

CDR3aa: CASRPRGAGGYTF
CDR3nt: TGTGCCAGCAGACCTCGGGGGGCCGGGGGCTACACCTTC
d_gene: NA
v_gene: TRBV28
abundance: NA
j_gene: TRBJ1-2

CDR3aa: CASSFSWGRAGNAEAFF
CDR3nt: TGTGCCAGCAGTTTTTCATGGGGGAGGGCAGGTAATGCTGAAGCTTTCTTT
d_gene: NA
v_gene: TRBV28
abundance: once
j_gene: TRBJ1-1

CDR3aa: CASSPPEGGTAKAFF
CDR3nt: TGTGCCAGCTCACCACCGGAGGGGGGCACAGCGAAAGCTTTCTTT
d_gene: NA
v_gene: TRBV18
abundance: NA
j_gene: TRBJ1-1

CDR3aa: CASSLAWEGGPGSYNEQFF
CDR3nt: TGTGCCAGCAGCTTAGCGTGGGAAGGGGGGCCCGGCTCCTACAATGAGCAGTTCTTC
d_gene: NA
v_gene: TRBV7-9
abundance: NA
j_gene: TRBJ2-1

CDR3aa: CASSPGQGSEKLFF
CDR3nt: TGTGCCAGCAGTCCCGGACAGGGGAGCGAAAAACTGTTTTTT
d_gene: TRBD1
v_gene: TRBV19
abundance: once
j_gene: TRBJ1-4

CDR3aa: CASSLRVSYEQYF
CDR3nt: TGTGCCAGCAGTTTAAGAGTCAGCTACGAGCAGTACTTC
d_gene: NA
v_gene: TRBV28
abundance: NA
j_gene: TRBJ2-7

CDR3aa: CSVALAGGPYEQYF
CDR3nt: TGCAGCGTGGCACTAGCGGGAGGGCCCTACGAGCAGTACTTC
d_gene: TRBD2
v_gene: TRBV29-1
abundance: once
j_gene: TRBJ2-7

CDR3aa: CASSPEGSLFSYEQYF
CDR3nt: TGTGCCAGCAGCCCCGAGGGCAGCCTTTTCTCCTACGAGCAGTACTTC
d_gene: NA
v_gene: TRBV5-5
abundance: NA
j_gene: TRBJ2-7

CDR3aa: CASSRGARGYTF
CDR3nt: TGTGCCAGCAGCCGCGGGGCCCGGGGCTACACCTTC
d_gene: NA
v_gene: TRBV6-5
abundance: few
j_gene: TRBJ1-2

CDR3aa: CASSPLQGADTQYF
CDR3nt: TGTGCCAGCTCACCACTTCAGGGGGCAGATACGCAGTATTTT
d_gene: TRBD1
v_gene: TRBV18
abundance: NA
j_gene: TRBJ2-3

CDR3aa: CASSEPGQLYGYTF
CDR3nt: TGTGCCAGCAGTGAACCCGGACAGCTCTATGGCTACACCTTC
d_gene: NA
v_gene: TRBV25-1
abundance: once
j_gene: TRBJ1-2

CDR3aa: CASNRDLHEQYF
CDR3nt: TGTGCCAGCAATAGGGACCTCCACGAGCAGTACTTC
d_gene: NA
v_gene: TRBV28
abundance: NA
j_gene: TRBJ2-7

CDR3aa: CASSLVVSSTNEQYF
CDR3nt: TGTGCCAGCAGCTTAGTGGTCTCTAGTACAAACGAGCAGTACTTC
d_gene: NA
v_gene: TRBV11-2
abundance: NA
j_gene: TRBJ2-7

CDR3aa: CASSYGDRGVATNEKLFF
CDR3nt: TGCGCCAGCAGCTACGGCGACAGGGGAGTTGCAACTAATGAAAAACTGTTTTTT
d_gene: TRBD1
v_gene: TRBV5-1
abundance: NA
j_gene: TRBJ1-4

CDR3aa: CASTEGGFHTEAFF
CDR3nt: TGTGCCAGCACCGAAGGCGGTTTCCACACTGAAGCTTTCTTT
d_gene: NA
v_gene: TRBV6-1
abundance: NA
j_gene: TRBJ1-1

CDR3aa: CASRNRSPGYEQYF
CDR3nt: TGTGCCAGCAGGAACAGGAGCCCTGGCTACGAGCAGTACTTC
d_gene: NA
v_gene: TRBV27
abundance: few
j_gene: TRBJ2-7

CDR3aa: CASSLSGDEQYF
CDR3nt: TGTGCCAGCAGCTTATCCGGGGACGAGCAGTACTTC
d_gene: NA
v_gene: TRBV7-9
abundance: few
j_gene: TRBJ2-7

CDR3aa: CAWSDTSDNTDTQYF
CDR3nt: TGTGCCTGGAGCGATACTAGCGACAACACAGATACGCAGTATTTT
d_gene: TRBD2
v_gene: TRBV30
abundance: NA
j_gene: TRBJ2-3

CDR3aa: CASSPPGPDPKGTEAFF
CDR3nt: TGTGCCAGCAGTCCACCTGGCCCCGACCCAAAGGGTACTGAAGCTTTCTTT
d_gene: NA
v_gene: TRBV28
abundance: NA
j_gene: TRBJ1-1

CDR3aa: CASSLLTSGRPGELFF
CDR3nt: TGTGCCAGCAGTTTATTAACTAGCGGGAGGCCCGGGGAGCTGTTTTTT
d_gene: TRBD2
v_gene: TRBV27
abundance: NA
j_gene: TRBJ2-2

CDR3aa: CASSFLGSQGYTF
CDR3nt: TGTGCCAGCAGCTTCCTGGGGAGCCAAGGCTACACCTTC
d_gene: NA
v_gene: TRBV7-2
abundance: NA
j_gene: TRBJ1-2

CDR3aa: CASSIAEVSYEQYF
CDR3nt: TGTGCCAGCAGTATAGCGGAAGTCTCCTACGAGCAGTACTTC
d_gene: NA
v_gene: TRBV28
abundance: NA
j_gene: TRBJ2-7